These 25 T cell receptor beta chains came from one sample sequenced in a study of beta chain features in type 1 diabetes. Findings and limits, study-wide: Moderate yet significant TCRB CDR3 shortening was seen in Type 1 diabetes patients in all four CD4+ subsets.

No cognate antigen is known for these TCRs. Investigators reverse transcribed all isolated RNA, so they sequenced expressed TCRB transcripts. TCRdb's copy holds only in-frame clones and misses some; the assay was immunoSEQ multiplex PCR. The sample carries some 330,000 clones, around 13% recorded once. Sequences were obtained from naive CD4+ T cells from blood. These TCRs come from a woman younger than 35 with type 1 diabetes.

This clone was picked up a small number of times. J is TRBJ2-7 and V is TRBV4-3, with 9 bases identical to TRBD2. The germline CDR1 and CDR2 sequences are LGHNA and YSLEER. The CDR3 has 15 amino acids. The ends lost 4 bases at V and 1 base at J; junction bases unmatched: 5. The CDR3, as DNA: TGCGCCAGCAGCCCGGGACTAGCAGATTCCTACGAGCAGTACTTC. It yields the protein CASSPGLADSYEQYF.

This clone was seen a handful of times. This sequence joins TRBV5-1 and TRBJ2-7; 7 bases align to TRBD1. The CDR3 is made up of 14 amino acids. In germline, CDR1 is SGHRS, CDR2 YFSETQ. Trimming cost V 5 bases and J 2 bases; bases outside gene matches: 7. The CDR3 loop reads CASRDRDGTYEQYF. The CDR3 DNA is TGCGCCAGCAGAGACAGGGACGGAACCTACGAGCAGTACTTC.

This clone was picked up a small number of times. The chain employs TRBV25-1 and TRBJ2-6; no firm D call. The ends were cut back, 10 bases at V and 1 base at J, with 8 bases in the middle. The germline V gene has CDR1 MGHDK and CDR2 SYGVNS. The CDR3 is 13 residues long. The chain's CDR3 is CATLMSGANVLTF. The CDR3 DNA reads as TGTGCCACCTTAATGTCTGGGGCCAACGTCCTGACTTTC. Full variable domain (rest looked up from reference TRBV25-1 and TRBJ2-6): EADIYQTPRYLVIGTGKKITLECSQTMGHDKMYWYQQDPGMELHLIHYSYGVNSTEKGDLSSESTVSRIRTEHFPLTLESARPSHTSQYLCATLMSGANVLTFGAGSRLTVL.

This chain joins TRBV6-5 and TRBJ2-3; D gene ambiguous. CDR1 MNHEY and CDR2 SVGAGI come from the germline V gene. The CDR3 has 13 residues. Trimming shortened V by 7 bases and J by 2 bases, and 10 bases separated the two germline ends. CDR3 in DNA: TGTGCCAGCAAAGGTTACTACACAGATACGCAGTATTTT. Translating gives CASKGYYTDTQYF.

This clone was observed a handful of times. The rearrangement joins TRBV29-1 to TRBJ2-3, with D possibly TRBD2 on 6 matching bases. With 5 bases removed from V and 2 bases from J, the gap between germline ends came to 11 bases. Germline V CDR1 and CDR2: SQVTM, ANQGSEA. This CDR3 has 13 amino acids. CDR3 loop: CSVFGGITDTQYF. The CDR3 nucleotides are TGCAGCGTTTTTGGCGGGATCACAGATACGCAGTATTTT.

The genes are TRBV4-3 and TRBJ1-4, with D tentatively TRBD1 (5 bases). Germline V CDR1 and CDR2: LGHNA, YSLEER. The CDR3 has 15 amino acids. V lost 0 bases and J lost 5, with 10 bases in between. CDR3 in DNA: TGCGCCAGCAGCCAAGATTACAGGTCAAATGAAAAACTGTTTTTT. This encodes CASSQDYRSNEKLFF.

The V call is TRBV30, the J call TRBJ1-4; no clear D. Germline lookup yields CDR1 GTSNPN and CDR2 SVGIG (reference sequence). The CDR3 spans 12 residues. The V and J ends lost 4 bases and 4 bases respectively, with 7 bases between them. The CDR3, as DNA: TGTGCCTGGACCCCCAGTAATGAAAAACTGTTTTTT. Protein: CAWTPSNEKLFF.

The rearrangement joins TRBV9 to TRBJ2-4, with 10 bases matching TRBD1. After removal of 0 bases from V and 2 bases from J, the junction contained 2 bases not matched to a gene. Germline CDR1 reads SGDLS; CDR2 reads YYNGEE. The CDR3 has 16 amino acids. CDR3 bases: TGTGCCAGCAGCGTAGGGGACAGGGGAACCAAAAACATTCAGTACTTC. It encodes CASSVGDRGTKNIQYF.

This clone turned up a few times. The gene calls are TRBV18 and TRBJ2-4; a possible D gene is TRBD1 (6 bases). Trimming removed 3 bases from V and 6 bases from J, with 12 bases in between. The CDR3 runs 14 residues. Germline values: CDR1 KGHSH, CDR2 LQKENI. CDR3: CASSPGQIPNIQYF. The CDR3 DNA sequence: TGTGCCAGCTCACCTGGACAGATCCCAAACATTCAGTACTTC.

The rearrangement joins TRBV5-6 to TRBJ2-1; D is perhaps TRBD2 (6 bases). Between the trimmed V and J ends, which lost 0 bases and 3 bases, there was a span of 19 bases. The CDR3 sequence is 18 residues long. CDR1 and CDR2 from the germline V gene are SGHDT and YYEEEE. CDR3 nucleotides: TGTGCCAGCAGCTTGGCGTTAGTGTGGCTAGCGAACTACAATGAGCAGTTCTTC. Its protein is CASSLALVWLANYNEQFF.

This chain connects TRBV19 to TRBJ2-3; no reliable D call. The CDR3 contains 15 residues. Per the germline V gene, CDR1 is LNHDA and CDR2 is SQIVND (reference sequence). Trimming shortened V by 4 bases and J by 4 bases, and 15 bases separated the two germline ends. CDR3 residues: CASSSGGAGADTQYF. CDR3 in DNA: TGTGCCAGTAGTAGCGGCGGAGCCGGAGCAGATACGCAGTATTTT.

The sample holds a few counts of this clone. V is TRBV27 and J is TRBJ2-3; possibly TRBD1 for D (6 bases). With 2 bases removed from V and 1 base from J, the gap between germline ends came to 7 bases. The CDR3 spans 14 residues. Germline assignment: CDR1 MNHEY and CDR2 SMNVEV (reference sequence). The CDR3 DNA reads as TGTGCCAGCAGTTTAGAGGGGGGCACAGATACGCAGTATTTT. It is translated as CASSLEGGTDTQYF.

This clone turned up a few times. This rearrangement joins TRBV29-1 to TRBJ1-1; D gene uncertain. Germline CDR1 is SQVTM and CDR2 is ANQGSEA. This CDR3 region has 14 residues. The V end was cut by 4 bases, the J end by 0 bases, with 12 bases between. The CDR3 region has the DNA TGCAGCGTTGCCAGACTTATAATGAACACTGAAGCTTTCTTT. Amino acid sequence: CSVARLIMNTEAFF.

In its sample, this clone was seen a few times. The V and J genes are TRBV25-1 and TRBJ2-1, with TRBD2 matching over 11 bases. Germline assignment: CDR1 MGHDK and CDR2 SYGVNS. Trimming took 4 bases from V and 5 from J; bases not matched to a gene: 10. The CDR3 is 17 amino acids. In DNA form, the CDR3 reads TGTGCCAGCAGTGCCCTAGCGGGAGGTGGGGCACACAATGAGCAGTTCTTC. The encoded protein is CASSALAGGGAHNEQFF.

The J gene is TRBJ2-2, the V gene TRBV7-3, with 12 nucleotides matching TRBD2. V trimming: 5 bases; J trimming: 7 bases; junction bases outside the gene matches: 8. Per the germline V gene, CDR1 is SGHTA and CDR2 is FQGTGA. The CDR3 is made up of 16 amino acids. CDR3 coding DNA: TGTGCCAGCAGCATCCTAGCGGGAGGGCCCGGCGGGGAGCTGTTTTTT. Its translation: CASSILAGGPGGELFF.

The rearrangement uses TRBV5-4 and TRBJ1-2; 7 bases fit TRBD1. CDR1 is SGHNT, CDR2 YYREEE, per germline (reference sequence). There are 16 residues in the CDR3. With V trimmed by 4 bases and J by 5 bases, 14 bases remained unmatched. CDR3 DNA sequence: TGTGCCAGCAGCCCGAGGACAGGAAGGGGGTCTTATGGCTACACCTTC. It yields the protein CASSPRTGRGSYGYTF. The entire variable domain, with the rest obtained from reference TRBV5-4 and TRBJ1-2, is as follows: ETGVTQSPTHLIKTRGQQVTLRCSSQSGHNTVSWYQQALGQGPQFIFQYYREEENGRGNFPPRFSGLQFPNYSSELNVNALELDDSALYLCASSPRTGRGSYGYTFGSGTRLTVV.

The table lists this clone with a few counts. CDR3 sequence: CASSPYTGGYNEQFF. For the CDR3, the DNA is TGTGCCAGCAGCCCATACACCGGGGGCTACAATGAGCAGTTCTTC. The rearrangement links TRBV9 to TRBJ2-1; D is perhaps TRBD2 (6 bases). The CDR3 is 15 amino acids. Germline CDR1 is SGDLS and CDR2 is YYNGEE. V lost 4 bases and J lost 3, with 14 bases in between.

This clone has only a few counts. V usage is TRBV30 and J usage is TRBJ2-2, with 13 bases fitting TRBD2. Germline assignment: CDR1 GTSNPN and CDR2 SVGIG (reference sequence). The CDR3 consists of 14 residues. Losses at the gene ends were 4 bases for V and 7 bases for J; bases not matched to a gene: 3. The CDR3 DNA sequence: TGTGCCTGGACAGGACTAGCGGGAGTCGGGGAGCTGTTTTTT. It yields the protein CAWTGLAGVGELFF.

The CDR3 loop is CAIRDRERDEQFF. In DNA, the CDR3 is TGTGCCATACGGGACAGGGAAAGGGATGAGCAGTTCTTC. V usage is TRBV10-3 and J usage is TRBJ2-1; 9 nucleotides line up with TRBD1. From germline, CDR1 is ENHRY and CDR2 SYGVKD. The V segment lost 9 bases and the J segment 8 bases; nucleotides outside the gene matches: 8. The CDR3 runs 13 residues.

The chain is built from TRBV4-3 and TRBJ1-2; weak D call: TRBD1 (5 bases). There are 14 residues in the CDR3. V lost 0 bases, J lost 5 bases, and 10 bases lay in between. CDR1 LGHNA and CDR2 YSLEER come from the germline V gene. CDR3 region: CASSQDTGRYGYTF. CDR3 in DNA: TGCGCCAGCAGCCAAGATACAGGCCGATATGGCTACACCTTC.

This clone has only a few counts. The V and J genes are TRBV28 and TRBJ2-1, with 7 positions matching TRBD2. The V and J ends lost 8 bases and 7 bases, in that order; junction bases with no gene match: 5. CDR3 length: 12 residues. In germline, CDR1 is MDHEN, CDR2 SYDVKM. CDR3 region: CASGRDGNEQFF. CDR3 DNA sequence: TGTGCCAGCGGGAGGGATGGGAATGAGCAGTTCTTC.

The chain employs TRBV4-2 and TRBJ1-4, with 8 bases matching TRBD1. Losses at the gene ends were 4 bases for V and 12 bases for J; bases not matched to a gene: 7. Germline assignment: CDR1 LGHNA and CDR2 YNFKEQ. The CDR3 runs 13 residues. CDR3 in amino acids: CASSPRTGLELFF. For the CDR3, the DNA is TGTGCCAGCAGCCCACGGACAGGGTTGGAACTGTTTTTT.

This clone was seen a few times. V gene TRBV7-2 combines with J gene TRBJ2-1, with D tentatively TRBD2 (7 bases). This CDR3 region has 13 residues. V shed 5 bases and J shed 7 bases, with 12 bases lying between them. Germline V gene lookup returns CDR1 SGHTA and CDR2 FQGNSA. The CDR3 sequence is CASSGGAVNEQFF. DNA of the CDR3: TGTGCCAGCAGCGGGGGGGCCGTAAATGAGCAGTTCTTC.

In this sample, this clone turned up a few times. The chain employs TRBV9 and TRBJ2-6; TRBD1 might be the D (6 bases). V gave up 3 bases and J gave up 0 bases, with 13 bases separating them. The CDR3 runs 17 residues. Germline V gene data show CDR1 as SGDLS and CDR2 as YYNGEE. Here the CDR3 reads CASSETGSSSGANVLTF. The CDR3, as DNA: TGTGCCAGCAGCGAGACAGGATCTAGCTCTGGGGCCAACGTCCTGACTTTC.

The genes are TRBV5-1 and TRBJ1-5; D is unclear. Trimming took 4 bases from V and 5 from J, leaving 10 bases between them. The CDR3 contains 13 residues. Looked up from germline, CDR1 is SGHRS and CDR2 is YFSETQ. Here the CDR3 reads CASSPAGDQPQHF. DNA of the CDR3: TGCGCCAGCAGCCCCGCGGGTGATCAGCCCCAGCATTTT.